This T cell receptor (beta chain) was profiled in a study of T cell responses to AZD1222 COVID-19 vaccine. Study-wide points: The span of vaccine-associated CD4 TCRs extended across spike, with dominance at 160-218 and 743-854. Of spike-specific TCRs, nearly half reportedly target regions left unmutated in variants. Most donors were white British and more were female, and clonal diversity was possibly underestimated. Of the AZD1222 recipients, only five to seven were seropositive at baseline.

Measured with immunoSEQ multiplex PCR; TCRdb has only the in-frame clones, and not every one. The data hold 150,000 to 200,000 clones, with 87% observed a single time. Comments on this clone: Its antigen remains unknown.

Material: peripheral blood, obtained on day 0 of MenACWY control vaccination. This clonotype was sampled from an adult in good health.

The CDR3 DNA follows: TGTGCCAGTAGTATATACTCCCGGGAGGGCTACACCTTC. Translation: CASSIYSREGYTF. V gene TRBV19 combines with J gene TRBJ1-2; no firm D call. The V end lost 2 bases, the J end lost 8 bases, and 12 bases lay between the germline ends. Germline-derived CDR1 and CDR2 are LNHDA and SQIVND (reference sequence). This CDR3 is built from 13 residues.